Listed below are T cell receptor beta chains from one sample, sequenced in a study of graft-versus-host responses after intestinal transplantation. What these receptors recognize is not known. Here immunoSEQ multiplex PCR was the method, and the copy in TCRdb shows in-frame clones only, minus some. This table holds 30,000 to 50,000 clones, about 95% found once. The material was unstimulated CD8+ T cells sorted from spleen or lymph node cells, obtained before transplant. Every receptor here comes from a human donor who was the organ donor for an intestinal transplant. Each CDR3 is given without its conserved first and last residue.

v_gene: TRBV15; j_gene: TRBJ2-7; CDR3aa: ATSRDGGEQY
v_gene: TRBV6-5; j_gene: TRBJ1-3; CDR3aa: ASSYELRGGNTIY
v_gene: TRBV19; j_gene: TRBJ1-1; CDR3aa: ASSIAGAGNTEAF
v_gene: TRBV7-9; j_gene: TRBJ2-5; CDR3aa: ASSFSGGDQETQY
v_gene: TRBV7-9; j_gene: TRBJ2-2; CDR3aa: ASSSETKSGELF
v_gene: TRBV28; j_gene: TRBJ1-5; CDR3aa: ASSQDSLGDQPQH
v_gene: TRBV7-2; j_gene: TRBJ2-7; CDR3aa: ASSSTYEQY
v_gene: TRBV5-8; j_gene: TRBJ2-7; CDR3aa: ASSLGQTYYEQY
v_gene: TRBV2; j_gene: TRBJ1-2; CDR3aa: ASSSGTEFNYGYT
v_gene: TRBV11-2; j_gene: TRBJ2-7; CDR3aa: ASSQLSSEQY
v_gene: TRBV4-3; j_gene: TRBJ2-1; CDR3aa: ASSQDFGPGDNEQF
v_gene: TRBV4-1; j_gene: TRBJ2-3; CDR3aa: ASSPGGRTDTQY
v_gene: TRBV21-1; j_gene: TRBJ1-1; CDR3aa: ASSKKGDSLGGANTEAF
v_gene: TRBV12-5; j_gene: TRBJ1-1; CDR3aa: ASAPGTPTPQGAF
v_gene: TRBV11-3; j_gene: TRBJ2-3; CDR3aa: ASSSRDWADTQY
v_gene: TRBV13; j_gene: TRBJ2-7; CDR3aa: ASSPPASYEQY
v_gene: TRBV27; j_gene: TRBJ2-7; CDR3aa: ASSGVWTSGTYEQY
v_gene: TRBV10-3; j_gene: TRBJ1-1; CDR3aa: AISGWSGETEAF
v_gene: TRBV6-6; j_gene: TRBJ1-5; CDR3aa: ASADRHRNQPQH
v_gene: TRBV11-1; j_gene: TRBJ2-3; CDR3aa: ASSLPTGGTRDTQY